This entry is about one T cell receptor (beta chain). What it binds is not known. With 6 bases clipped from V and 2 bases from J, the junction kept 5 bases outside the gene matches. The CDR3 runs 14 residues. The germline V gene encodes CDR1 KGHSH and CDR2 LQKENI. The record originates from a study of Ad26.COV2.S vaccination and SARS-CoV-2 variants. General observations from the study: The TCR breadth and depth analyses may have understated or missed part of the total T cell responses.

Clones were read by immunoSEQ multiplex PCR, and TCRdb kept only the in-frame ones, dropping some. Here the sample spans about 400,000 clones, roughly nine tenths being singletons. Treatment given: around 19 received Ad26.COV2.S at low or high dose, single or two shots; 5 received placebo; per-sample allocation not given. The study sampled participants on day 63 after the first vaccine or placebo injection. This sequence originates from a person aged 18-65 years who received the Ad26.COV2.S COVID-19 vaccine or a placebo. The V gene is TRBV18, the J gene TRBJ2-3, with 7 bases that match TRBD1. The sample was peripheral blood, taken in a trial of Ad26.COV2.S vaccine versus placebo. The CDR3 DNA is TGTGCCAGCTCCGCCGGGACAGTCACAGATACGCAGTATTTT. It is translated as CASSAGTVTDTQYF.